The source of this T cell receptor (beta chain) is a study of cytomegalovirus exposure and HLA in healthy donors. Notes on the study in general: A later analysis linked a missense DCLRE1C variant to TCR beta V- and J-gene trimming. In a later analysis, HLA-associated TCR beta chains were more clonally expanded than equally common others. One cluster of highly shared sequence variants probably arose as a sequencing artifact. Researchers catalogued about 150 TCR beta chains as cytomegalovirus-associated.

The CDR3 spans 18 residues. V was shortened by 2 bases and J by 5 bases, with 19 bases between the two germline ends. Germline V gene sequence: CDR1 MNHNS, CDR2 SASEGT. For this clone: Its matching antigen is unknown.

PCR employed 60 Vbeta and 13 Jbeta primers. The protocol was immunoSEQ multiplex PCR, while the TCRdb copy is restricted to in-frame clones and leaves out a portion. The sample has 170,000 or so clones, 60% to 85% seen once; the top ten hold 3% to 3.5%. The J gene is TRBJ1-6, the V gene TRBV6-1; perhaps TRBD1 as D (5 bases). The source is a woman aged 40 to 55 in good health and CMV-seronegative. The material sequenced was PBMCs. CDR3 DNA: TGTGCCAGCAGTGAAAGATTAGACAGAAACTTAAATAATTCACCCCTCCACTTT. Translating it yields CASSERLDRNLNNSPLHF.